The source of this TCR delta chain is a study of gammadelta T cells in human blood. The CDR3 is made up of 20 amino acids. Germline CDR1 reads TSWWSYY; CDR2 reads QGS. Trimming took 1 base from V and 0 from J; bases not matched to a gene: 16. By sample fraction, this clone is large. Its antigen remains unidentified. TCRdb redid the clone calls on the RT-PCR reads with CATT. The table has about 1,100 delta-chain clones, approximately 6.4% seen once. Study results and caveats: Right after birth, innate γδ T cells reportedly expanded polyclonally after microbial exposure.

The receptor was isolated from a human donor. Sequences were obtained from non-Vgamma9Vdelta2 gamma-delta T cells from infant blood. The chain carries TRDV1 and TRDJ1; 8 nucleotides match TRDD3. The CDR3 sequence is CALGERSPTWGTSYTDKLIF. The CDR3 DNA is TGTGCTCTTGGGGAACGATCTCCTACCTGGGGGACCTCGTACACCGATAAACTCATCTTT.